Each of the 24 T cell receptor beta chains below was sequenced from the same sample in a study of CD8 T cells in Susac syndrome. RNA amounts of roughly 0.5 to 1 ug underwent reverse transcription with random hexamers. TCRdb used MiXCR to reprocess the immunoSEQ multiplex PCR reads, holding one entry per CDR3 protein. The data show 120,000 to 150,000 distinct CDR3 sequences, with 85% to 95% seen just once and around 0.11% held by the top ten. The specimen sequenced was CD4+ T cells from PBMCs. Receptor source: a human donor with multiple sclerosis.

This clonotype was found a few times. J is TRBJ2-3 and V is TRBV27; TRBD2 aligns across 8 bases. The CDR3 loop spans 15 amino acids. Per the germline V gene, CDR1 is MNHEY and CDR2 is SMNVEV (reference sequence). The J segment lost 0 bases and the V segment lost 2 bases, leaving 1 base of the junction unmatched. The CDR3: CASSLTSGSTDTQYF. CDR3 in DNA: TGTGCCAGCAGTTTAACTAGCGGTAGCACAGATACGCAGTATTTT.

The V gene is TRBV19, the J gene TRBJ2-1, with unresolved D. Germline V gene data show CDR1 as LNHDA and CDR2 as SQIVND (reference sequence). With 3 bases removed from V and 7 bases from J, the gap between germline ends came to 16 bases. The CDR3 covers 15 residues. CDR3 sequence reads: CASSISRSYMNEQFF. Here the CDR3 DNA reads TGTGCCAGTAGTATCAGCCGTTCATACATGAATGAGCAGTTCTTC.

V is TRBV3-1 and J is TRBJ2-5; D is ambiguous. Per germline, CDR1 LGHDT and CDR2 YNNKEL (reference sequence). The CDR3 runs 12 residues. Trimming pared 4 bases from V and 2 bases from J, leaving 5 bases between. The CDR3 DNA reads TGTGCCAGCAGCCCCCATCAAGAGACCCAGTACTTC. This translates into CASSPHQETQYF.

This CDR3 is CASSQGASPANPYGYTF. DNA for the CDR3: TGTGCCAGCAGCCAAGGGGCGTCTCCGGCCAACCCCTATGGCTACACCTTC. The rearrangement uses TRBV4-2 and TRBJ1-2; no reliable D call. CDR3 size: 17 residues. Between the trimmed V and J ends, which lost 1 base and 4 bases, there was a span of 19 bases. The germline V gene encodes CDR1 LGHNA and CDR2 YNFKEQ.

The V gene is TRBV28, the J gene TRBJ2-7; 7 nucleotides align to TRBD2. The CDR3 is made up of 13 amino acids. Trimming at V came to 5 bases and at J to 2 bases, leaving 3 bases not matched to a gene. In germline, CDR1 is MDHEN, CDR2 SYDVKM. CDR3 sequence (DNA): TGTGCCAGCAGTCGGACTAGTACCTACGAGCAGTACTTC. It codes for CASSRTSTYEQYF.

The CDR3 reads CSASRAGQGNPYEQYF. CDR3 DNA: TGCAGTGCTAGTCGTGCGGGACAGGGGAACCCCTACGAGCAGTACTTC. This chain uses TRBV20-1 with TRBJ2-7; TRBD1 matches at 10 bases. The CDR3 runs to 16 residues. CDR1 and CDR2 (germline): DFQATT, SNEGSKA (reference sequence). J gave up 2 bases and V 3 bases, and 10 bases lay outside the gene matches.

The chain combines TRBV20-1 with TRBJ2-5; the match to TRBD1 covers 7 bases. Trimming at V came to 3 bases and at J to 4 bases, leaving 2 bases not matched to a gene. The length of the CDR3 is 12 residues. Germline V CDR1 and CDR2: DFQATT, SNEGSKA (reference sequence). The CDR3 loop reads CSASRDRETQYF. The DNA for the CDR3 is TGCAGTGCTAGTCGGGACAGAGAGACCCAGTACTTC.

This chain links TRBV15 with TRBJ2-3; D gene ambiguous. The CDR3 extends over 15 amino acids. Germline CDR1 reads LNHNV; CDR2 reads YYDKDF (reference sequence). V dropped 1 base and J dropped 6 bases, with 14 bases sitting between them. As DNA, the CDR3 is TGTGCCACCAGCAGAGCGGGTCGTAGTGGGGATACGCAGTATTTT. Protein product: CATSRAGRSGDTQYF.

This clonotype appeared a single time. In nucleotides, the CDR3 is TGTGCCTGGAGTGTAGGCCTGTTGAATGAAGCTTTCTTT. It is translated as CAWSVGLLNEAFF. The chain recombines TRBV30 with TRBJ1-1; D is undetermined. Trimming left V 0 bases short and J 7 bases short, with 12 bases between. CDR1 GTSNPN and CDR2 SVGIG come from the germline V gene (reference sequence). This CDR3 contains 13 residues.

The rearrangement links TRBV20-1 to TRBJ2-1, with 8 bases fitting TRBD2. The CDR3 is made up of 14 amino acids. Looked up from germline, CDR1 is DFQATT and CDR2 is SNEGSKA (reference sequence). V was pared by 4 bases and J by 8 bases, with 10 bases of the junction left unmatched. CDR3: CSATSGGAVDEQFF. Written as DNA, the CDR3 is TGCAGTGCTACCTCGGGGGGGGCCGTCGATGAGCAGTTCTTC.

The genes are TRBV5-1 and TRBJ2-7; D gene uncertain. This CDR3 has 12 amino acids. Trimming removed 2 bases at V and 6 bases at J, with 9 bases between. Germline CDR1 and CDR2: SGHRS and YFSETQ. The CDR3 is CASSFGRSEQYF. The DNA for the CDR3 is TGCGCCAGCAGCTTTGGACGGAGCGAGCAGTACTTC.

The rearrangement uses TRBV6-5 and TRBJ1-1; D remains unclear. V shed 4 bases and J shed 1 base, with 19 bases lying between them. CDR1 and CDR2 (germline): MNHEY, SVGAGI. This CDR3 comprises 17 residues. In DNA form, the CDR3 reads TGTGCCAGCAGTTTTTTTATCGGCCCGGGCTCGAACACTGAAGCTTTCTTT. It is translated as CASSFFIGPGSNTEAFF.

The chain has TRBV25-1 and TRBJ2-1; the D is unclear. The CDR3 consists of 15 residues. Between the trimmed V and J ends, which lost 5 bases and 2 bases, there was a span of 13 bases. Germline assignment: CDR1 MGHDK and CDR2 SYGVNS. In DNA, the CDR3 is TGTGCCAGCAGTAGAGCGCGATTAGCCTACAATGAGCAGTTCTTC. This gives the protein CASSRARLAYNEQFF.

V is TRBV20-1 and J is TRBJ1-6; 9 bases line up with TRBD1. The V gene end was trimmed by 1 base and the J gene end by 9 bases; junction bases not matched to a gene: 10. The germline V gene has CDR1 DFQATT and CDR2 SNEGSKA (reference sequence). The CDR3 extends over 16 amino acids. CDR3 loop: CSARADDRGLSSPLHF. The CDR3 DNA reads TGCAGTGCTAGAGCGGACGACAGGGGGTTAAGTTCACCCCTCCACTTT.

This clonotype was detected only once. J is TRBJ2-3 and V is TRBV9; 8 bases are a match to TRBD2. With 1 base clipped from V and 4 bases from J, the junction kept 5 bases outside the gene matches. Germline V gene data show CDR1 as SGDLS and CDR2 as YYNGEE. This CDR3 comprises 15 residues. CDR3 residues: CASSVIGGAADTQYF. As DNA, the CDR3 is TGTGCCAGCAGCGTAATCGGGGGGGCGGCAGATACGCAGTATTTT.

The chain is built from TRBV6-5 and TRBJ1-2, with 9 nucleotides matching TRBD1. J lost 4 bases, V lost 11 bases, and 8 bases had no gene match. The CDR3 covers 13 residues. In germline, CDR1 is MNHEY, CDR2 SVGAGI. Here the CDR3 DNA reads TGTGCCGCCTTCCCGGGACAGGGCTATGGCTACACCTTC. Protein product: CAAFPGQGYGYTF.

This clonotype came up a few times. This chain links TRBV27 with TRBJ1-6, with 8 bases lining up with TRBD1. Germline CDR1 reads MNHEY; CDR2 reads SMNVEV (reference sequence). CDR3 length: 14 amino acids. The V segment lost 5 bases and the J segment 6 bases; nucleotides outside the gene matches: 3. The CDR3 is CASSPDRGNSPLHF. In nucleotides, the CDR3 is TGTGCCAGCAGTCCCGACAGGGGTAATTCACCCCTCCACTTT.

The rearrangement links TRBV6-6 to TRBJ1-5, with a weak D call TRBD1 (5 bases). Trimming cost V 6 bases and J 7 bases, with 16 bases left between them. Germline-derived CDR1 and CDR2 are MNHNY and SVGAGI (reference sequence). The CDR3 totals 14 residues. CDR3 sequence reads: CASSPNPGGQPQHF. Written as DNA, the CDR3 is TGTGCCAGCAGCCCCAACCCTGGGGGGCAGCCCCAGCATTTT.

J is TRBJ1-2 and V is TRBV3-1, with TRBD1 identical over 8 bases. With 6 bases clipped from V and 4 bases from J, the junction kept 7 bases outside the gene matches. Germline CDR1 is LGHDT and CDR2 is YNNKEL (reference sequence). This CDR3 has 14 residues. In DNA form, the CDR3 reads TGTGCCAGCAGTCGGGACAGGCTTAGCTATGGCTACACCTTC. It yields the protein CASSRDRLSYGYTF.

The rearrangement joins TRBV7-9 to TRBJ1-2; D might be TRBD1 (5 bases). The germline V gene encodes CDR1 SEHNR and CDR2 FQNEAQ (reference sequence). The CDR3 is 13 residues long. The V gene lost 5 bases and the J gene lost 4 bases, with 11 bases spanning the gap. The CDR3: CASSPNRIYGYTF. The CDR3 region has the DNA TGTGCCAGCAGCCCGAACAGGATCTATGGCTACACCTTC.

This clonotype was seen a single time. The chain combines TRBV7-2 with TRBJ1-5; weak D call: TRBD1 (5 bases). Germline V lookup: CDR1 SGHTA, CDR2 FQGNSA. This CDR3 has 15 residues. Trimming left V 4 bases short and J 4 bases short, with 14 bases between. Here the CDR3 reads CASSSPPDKNQPQHF. The DNA for the CDR3 is TGTGCCAGCAGCTCCCCCCCGGACAAGAATCAGCCCCAGCATTTT.

The chain combines TRBV2 with TRBJ2-7, with 9 bases fitting TRBD1. CDR3 size: 13 residues. V lost 6 bases to trimming and J lost 5 bases; unmatched junction nucleotides: 5. Germline loops: CDR1 SNHLY, CDR2 FYNNEI. CDR3 sequence: CASRGTGYNEQYF. CDR3 in DNA: TGTGCCAGCAGAGGGACAGGGTATAACGAGCAGTACTTC.

The J gene is TRBJ2-1, the V gene TRBV6-1; 12 nucleotides match TRBD2. Germline-derived CDR1 and CDR2 are MNHNS and SASEGT. Unmatched junction bases numbered 4, after V lost 5 bases and J lost 8 bases. The CDR3 loop spans 14 amino acids. This chain's CDR3 is CASSLAGGRDEQFF. The DNA of the CDR3 is TGTGCCAGCAGTCTAGCGGGGGGGCGGGATGAGCAGTTCTTC.

This sequence joins TRBV6-1 and TRBJ1-2; a weak D match, TRBD1 (6 bases). The CDR3 spans 12 residues. Trimming shortened V by 6 bases and J by 4 bases, and 9 bases separated the two germline ends. Per the germline V gene, CDR1 is MNHNS and CDR2 is SASEGT. The CDR3 DNA follows: TGTGCCAGCAGACAGGGATTCTATGGCTACACCTTC. Residues: CASRQGFYGYTF.